This TCR beta chain was captured by sequencing in a study of blood T cell repertoires in COVID-19. Participants, about 18 to 95 years old, spanned under 25 US areas. This CDR3 has 15 amino acids. Per germline, CDR1 DFQATT and CDR2 SNEGSKA (reference sequence). Trimming removed 3 bases from V and 8 bases from J, with 20 bases in between. The assay was immunoSEQ multiplex PCR, and TCRdb's table has in-frame clones only and misses some. Of approximately 150,000 clones listed, more than 75% are singletons. The genes are TRBV20-1 and TRBJ2-1, with a possible D match to TRBD2 (6 bases). The specimen sequenced was PBMCs or T cells enriched from blood (not recorded which). This clonotype was sampled from a man between 60 and 70 years old who had recovered from COVID-19. The CDR3 nucleotides are TGCAGTGCTAGTTTCGGGGACTGGAGTTTCGATGAGCAGTTCTTC. This gives the protein CSASFGDWSFDEQFF.